This TCR beta chain derives from a study of radiotherapy plus CTLA-4 blockade in lung cancer. The overall study: With around 30% of patients having disease control, objective responses were seen in 15% to 20%. Findings and limits, study-wide: TCR clones of tumor origin grew in blood after radiotherapy plus ipilimumab.

Chemo-refractory metastatic non-small-cell lung cancer patients were treated with focal radiation plus CTLA-4 blockade with ipilimumab. Using immunoSEQ multiplex PCR, the repertoire was profiled, and TCRdb retains in-frame clones only, with some absent. The sample records tens of thousands of clones, approximately 90% being singletons. The CDR3 spans 12 residues. The germline CDR1 and CDR2 sequences are SGHNT and YYREEE (reference sequence). V gave up 1 base and J gave up 15 bases; unmatched junction bases: 7. On this clone: Its antigen is undetermined.

Sequenced material: peripheral blood, taken from a patient treated with radiotherapy plus ipilimumab. The sequence came from a human donor with non-small cell lung cancer whose response to radiotherapy plus ipilimumab could not be evaluated. The chain carries TRBV5-4 and TRBJ2-1, with 7 bases lining up with TRBD1. Written as DNA, the CDR3 is TGTGCCAGCAGCTTGTACCAGGGGGTAAGGTTCTTC. It is translated as CASSLYQGVRFF.